This T cell receptor (beta chain) was documented in a study of beta chain features in type 1 diabetes. Study findings and constraints: In all four CD4+ subsets, TCRB CDR3 length was significantly, moderately reduced in type 1 diabetes. Small HLA sub-analyses could not settle whether HLA shapes TCRB rearrangement. Naive, central memory and Treg TCRB repertoires appeared more alike in patients than in healthy donors.

Investigators reverse transcribed all isolated RNA, so they sequenced expressed TCRB transcripts. This table comes from immunoSEQ multiplex PCR, and its TCRdb copy is limited to in-frame clones, with some not included. The data show about 52,000 clones, roughly 39% seen once. This clone turned up a few times. The target antigen is unknown. V trimming: 5 bases; J trimming: 5 bases; junction bases outside the gene matches: 3. Germline CDR1 and CDR2: SQVTM and ANQGSEA. The CDR3 covers 12 residues. This chain links TRBV29-1 with TRBJ2-3; TRBD2 matches 8 bases. The sample consisted of Tregs from blood. This TCR came from a man aged 25 to 45 with type 1 diabetes. DNA of the CDR3: TGCAGCGTTCGGACTAGCCTAGATACGCAGTATTTT. This codes for CSVRTSLDTQYF.